The following is a T cell receptor (beta chain) sequence with its context. The antigen remains undetermined. V shed 10 bases and J 5 bases; nucleotides not matched to a gene: 6. The CDR3 runs to 12 residues. Germline-derived CDR1 and CDR2 are ENHRY and SYGVKD. These data come from a study of STAT3 mutations in large granular lymphocyte leukemia. Study results and limitations: In T-cell large granular lymphocyte leukemia, about half of patients showed multiple immunodominant subclonotypes.

Sequencing was performed with immunoSEQ multiplex PCR; in TCRdb, only in-frame clones are kept and a portion is missing. Among approximately 42,000 clones listed, about 81% were seen once. The sequence was obtained from a human donor with T large granular lymphocyte leukemia. Some clones in this sample may be carry-over from other donors' samples. The sample consisted of PBMCs. The chain employs TRBV10-3 and TRBJ1-1, with TRBD1 matching over 8 bases. The CDR3 loop reads CASGQGGTEAFF. CDR3 sequence (DNA): TGTGCCAGTGGACAGGGCGGGACTGAAGCTTTCTTT.